The entry below describes one TCR beta chain. In the original processing: Estimates of nucleated cell counts were drawn from the amplification of reference gene primers. The repertoire was sequenced with immunoSEQ multiplex PCR; TCRdb's copy has only in-frame clones and lacks some. V, J and clone size derive from that table, while D and trimming were established from the DNA sequence. The sample shows 150,000 to 200,000 clones, over 65% of them seen only once. The record originates from a study of blood T cell repertoires in COVID-19. Study background: The United States, Italy and Spain supplied acute and convalescent COVID-19 samples. Sample material is recorded as cDNA or gDNA derived from T cells, B-cell-depleted T cells, or PBMCs.

The V and J ends lost 5 bases and 5 bases respectively, with 19 bases between them. The CDR3 runs 16 residues. Germline CDR1 and CDR2: MNHEY and SMNVEV (reference sequence). The sample was peripheral blood. The sequence was obtained from a man in his 60s with acute or convalescent COVID-19. This chain joins TRBV27 and TRBJ2-4; TRBD2 is a possible D gene (5 bases). CDR3 bases: TGTGCCAGCAGTCCCCTTGTCGGGGAGTCCCAAAACATTCAGTACTTC. Protein: CASSPLVGESQNIQYF.